This T cell receptor beta chain derives from a study of OX40 agonist ivuxolimab in advanced cancers. Study details: As their treatment, patients were administered ivuxolimab, an agonistic anti-OX40 (CD134) antibody. Prior anti-PD-1, anti-PD-L1 or anti-CTLA-4 therapy did not bar entry, and about 40% had some. Overall study findings and caveats: Nonresponders, in some cases, also had low normalized T-cell clonal expansion. In the 0.1 to 3.0 mg/kg range, CD4+ and CD8+ blood T cells had expanded clonally by week 6.

In regard to this clone: Its antigen is not identified.

The CDR3 has 16 residues. The V segment lost 1 base and the J segment 9 bases; nucleotides outside the gene matches: 10. TCRdb's copy holds only in-frame clones and misses some; the assay was immunoSEQ multiplex PCR. This table holds tens of thousands of clones, 70% to 90% found once. This chain links TRBV5-3 with TRBJ1-6; 7 positions agree with TRBD1. TRBV5-3 is an open reading frame whose function is uncertain. The material was CD4+ or CD8+ T cells sorted from blood, obtained in a trial of the OX40 agonist ivuxolimab. The TCR comes from an adult with an advanced solid tumor such as melanoma, head and neck, liver or kidney cancer. The CDR3 region is CARSLYGRGIGSPLHF. In nucleotides, the CDR3 is TGTGCCAGAAGCTTGTATGGCAGGGGGATAGGTTCACCCCTCCACTTT.